The 28 T cell receptor beta chains given below trace back to one sample, sequenced in a study of CD8+CD57+ T cells in acquired aplastic anemia. Investigators profiled TCR beta VDJ and CDR3 from genomic DNA template. TCRdb ran MiXCR on the reads and lists one entry per CDR3 protein. The sample includes roughly 150,000 distinct CDR3 sequences, more than 45% of them seen just once. Sequenced patients had shown CD8+CD57+ cell expansion by flow cytometry. Sequenced material: sorted CD4+, CD8+, or CD8+CD57+ T cells (not recorded which) from PBMCs. These receptors were taken from a human donor with aplastic anemia.

This clonotype appeared many times. The chain recombines TRBV7-9 with TRBJ1-1, with D uncertain. Trimming stripped 5 bases from V and 6 bases from J, with 13 bases between. Germline CDR1 is SEHNR and CDR2 is FQNEAQ (reference sequence). CDR3 length equals 13 residues. CDR3 sequence reads: CASSPPQRSEAFF. The CDR3 DNA reads TGTGCCAGCAGCCCACCCCAGCGGTCTGAAGCTTTCTTT.

This clonotype was recorded many times. The rearrangement links TRBV12-3 or TRBV12-4 to TRBJ1-5; D is uncertain. This CDR3 is 15 amino acids long. The ends were cut back, 0 bases at V and 3 bases at J, with 9 bases in the middle. The CDR3, as DNA: TGTGCCAGCAGTTTAGCGCGCGGGGACAATCAGCCCCAGCATTTT. This encodes CASSLARGDNQPQHF.

This clonotype has more than one count but fewer than ten. One end of the junction varies from germline; a read error may be responsible. This chain links TRBV10-3 with TRBJ2-5, with D perhaps TRBD1 (6 bases). Germline V gives CDR1 ENHRY, CDR2 SYGVKD. This CDR3 is built from 15 residues. CDR3 sequence: CASSYSTGSQETQYF. The CDR3 DNA reads as TGTGCCAGCAGTTACTCGACAGGAAGCCAAGAGACCCAGTACTTC.

The CDR3 coding sequence is TGTGCCAGTAGTATCACGGGACAGGTTGGTGAAAAACTGTTTTTT. Its translation is CASSITGQVGEKLFF. This chain uses TRBV19 with TRBJ1-4; TRBD1 matches 8 bases. CDR3 length: 15 residues. Germline CDR1 and CDR2: LNHDA and SQIVND (reference sequence). J gave up 7 bases and V 3 bases, and 7 bases lay outside the gene matches.

A remark on this clonotype: In this CDR3 the conserved last residue, phenylalanine or tryptophan, is missing, so a read error is likely. The chain joins TRBV7-8 to TRBJ2-5; D may match TRBD1 or TRBD2 (5 bases each). The V and J ends lost 5 bases and 4 bases respectively, with 14 bases between them. CDR3 length: 14 amino acids. Germline-derived CDR1 and CDR2 are SGHVS and FQNEAQ. In DNA form, the CDR3 reads TGTGCCAGCAGCCTGATGGGGGTAACAGAGACCCAGTACTCC. Protein: CASSLMGVTETQYS.

The chain recombines TRBV19 with TRBJ1-6; 8 bases align to TRBD1. With V trimmed by 7 bases and J by 9 bases, 11 bases remained unmatched. The germline gives CDR1 LNHDA, CDR2 SQIVND (reference sequence). The CDR3 length is 15 residues. In nucleotides, the CDR3 is TGTGCCAGTAACCCGCCGACAGGGGATCGTTCACCCCTCCACTTT. It encodes CASNPPTGDRSPLHF. The full variable domain, with the rest looked up from reference TRBV19 and TRBJ1-6, is DGGITQSPKYLFRKEGQNVTLSCEQNLNHDAMYWYRQDPGQGLRLIYYSQIVNDFQKGDIAEGYSVSREKKESFPLTVTSAQKNPTAFYLCASNPPTGDRSPLHFGNGTRLTVT.

At least ten counts were recorded for this clonotype. This chain connects TRBV20-1 to TRBJ1-5; no reliable D call. Germline V gene data show CDR1 as DFQATT and CDR2 as SNEGSKA (reference sequence). The CDR3 has 16 residues. The V and J ends lost 3 bases and 3 bases respectively, with 18 bases between them. CDR3 sequence reads: CSARFPSRATNQPQHF. The CDR3 coding sequence is TGCAGTGCTAGGTTCCCCTCGAGAGCTACCAATCAGCCCCAGCATTTT.

This clonotype was observed a few times. A much more abundant neighbour one base away suggests this may be a read error. The rearrangement links TRBV5-4 to TRBJ1-2, with D unclear. The V gene's germline CDR1 is SGHNT and CDR2 YYREEE (reference sequence). The CDR3 sequence is 11 residues long. The CDR3, as DNA: TGTGCCCGCAGCTACGATAAGGGCTACACCTTC. Its translation: CARSYDKGYTF.

The J gene is TRBJ1-5, the V gene TRBV7-2; possible D gene TRBD1, 5 bases. Trimming cost V 7 bases and J 5 bases, with 15 bases left between them. The CDR3 loop spans 14 amino acids. The germline V gene has CDR1 SGHTA and CDR2 FQGNSA. CDR3 amino acids: CASTPRWGDQPQHF. CDR3 sequence (DNA): TGTGCCAGCACCCCCCGGTGGGGGGATCAGCCCCAGCATTTT.

This chain links TRBV16 with TRBJ1-3; D uncertain. The CDR3 contains 16 residues. Trimming took 0 bases from V and 2 from J, leaving 11 bases between them. CDR1 KGHSY and CDR2 FQNENV come from the germline V gene. The CDR3 nucleotides are TGTGCCAGCAGCCAATCACCGCCAGGCACTGGAAACACCATATATTTT. Translating it yields CASSQSPPGTGNTIYF.

This clonotype came up many times. V and J are TRBV7-6 and TRBJ1-3, with 7 bases identical to TRBD1. Trimming removed 5 bases from V and 3 bases from J; junction bases left unmatched: 13. The germline CDR1 and CDR2 sequences are SGHVS and FNYEAQ. The CDR3 extends over 17 amino acids. This chain's CDR3 is CASSARLGTESGNTIYF. The CDR3 bases are TGTGCCAGCAGCGCCCGACTAGGGACAGAGAGTGGAAACACCATATATTTT.

This clonotype appeared many times. The chain carries TRBV20-1 and TRBJ2-3, with D uncertain. Germline V gives CDR1 DFQATT, CDR2 SNEGSKA (reference sequence). CDR3 length: 11 amino acids. Trimming removed 8 bases at V and 0 bases at J, with 6 bases between. CDR3 bases: TGCAGTCCCGGGAGCACAGATACGCAGTATTTT. Translated, it gives CSPGSTDTQYF.

Turning to this clonotype: At one boundary the junction diverges from the germline segment, which might be a read error. The V gene is TRBV27, the J gene TRBJ1-4, with D tentatively TRBD1 (5 bases). The CDR3 runs 15 residues. Germline CDR1 MNHEY, CDR2 SMNVEV (reference sequence). The CDR3 DNA is TGTGCCAGCAGTTTATCGGCCAGGGTGGGTGAAAAACTGTCTTTT. It codes for CASSLSARVGEKLSF.

The V and J genes are TRBV5-1 and TRBJ2-7; D call uncertain. The germline V gene encodes CDR1 SGHRS and CDR2 YFSETQ. The length of the CDR3 is 13 residues. Trimming left V 4 bases short and J 0 bases short, with 8 bases between. The CDR3 DNA sequence: TGCGCCAGCAGCCCGGACGCCTCCTACGAGCAGTACTTC. Protein: CASSPDASYEQYF.

This clonotype was picked up one time. This chain joins TRBV6-5 and TRBJ1-5; possibly TRBD1 for D (5 bases). The CDR3 sequence is 15 residues long. Looked up from germline, CDR1 is MNHEY and CDR2 is SVGAGI. V was shortened by 0 bases and J by 4 bases, with 10 bases between the two germline ends. The CDR3 DNA reads TGTGCCAGCAGTTACTCGATAGGGGAGAATCAGCCCCAGCATTTT. Residues: CASSYSIGENQPQHF.

The sample holds many counts of this clonotype. V is TRBV20-1 and J is TRBJ1-3, with D hard to call. The CDR3 has 14 residues. V was shortened by 7 bases and J by 0 bases, with 13 bases between the two germline ends. From germline, CDR1 is DFQATT and CDR2 SNEGSKA (reference sequence). The CDR3 nucleotides read TGCAGTGTTACGGACCGTAGCTCTGGAAACACCATATATTTT. Amino acids: CSVTDRSSGNTIYF.

The chain uses TRBV9 and TRBJ2-5; TRBD2 matches 11 bases. This CDR3 region has 18 residues. With 2 bases clipped from V and 4 bases from J, the junction kept 13 bases outside the gene matches. Germline V gene sequence: CDR1 SGDLS, CDR2 YYNGEE. Here the CDR3 reads CASSVFVSGLAGGETQYF. CDR3 DNA: TGTGCCAGCAGCGTCTTCGTCAGTGGGCTAGCGGGGGGAGAGACCCAGTACTTC.

This rearrangement joins TRBV20-1 to TRBJ2-5; 7 positions agree with TRBD2. This CDR3 has 13 residues. CDR1 is DFQATT, CDR2 SNEGSKA, per germline (reference sequence). The trim removed 0 bases at V and 5 bases at J, leaving 3 bases unmatched. The CDR3 region is CSARESGVETQYF. The CDR3 DNA is TGCAGTGCTAGAGAAAGCGGGGTCGAGACCCAGTACTTC.

There are a few counts of this clonotype. J is TRBJ1-5 and V is TRBV15; the D is unclear. Between the trimmed V and J ends, which lost 0 bases and 6 bases, there was a span of 9 bases. The CDR3 has 14 residues. Germline V CDR1 and CDR2: LNHNV, YYDKDF (reference sequence). CDR3 sequence reads: CATSRDLGGQPQHF. The DNA for the CDR3 is TGTGCCACCAGCAGAGATCTAGGCGGTCAGCCCCAGCATTTT.

The chain joins TRBV7-9 to TRBJ1-2; D ambiguous. This CDR3 contains 14 residues. V shed 0 bases and J shed 4 bases, with 9 bases lying between them. Germline assignment: CDR1 SEHNR and CDR2 FQNEAQ (reference sequence). The CDR3 loop reads CASSLARPLYGYTF. In nucleotides, the CDR3 is TGTGCCAGCAGCTTAGCTAGGCCCCTCTATGGCTACACCTTC. Full variable domain (remainder filled in from reference TRBV7-9 and TRBJ1-2): DTGVSQNPRHKITKRGQNVTFRCDPISEHNRLYWYRQTLGQGPEFLTYFQNEAQLEKSRLLSDRFSAERPKGSFSTLEIQRTEQGDSAMYLCASSLARPLYGYTFGSGTRLTVV.

In its sample, this clonotype was seen many times. The gene calls are TRBV5-6 and TRBJ1-2, with D perhaps matching TRBD1 (6 bases). Trimming left V 1 base short and J 3 bases short, with 10 bases between. The CDR3 spans 14 residues. Germline assignment: CDR1 SGHDT and CDR2 YYEEEE. In DNA, the CDR3 is TGTGCCAGCAGCTTGCCAGGGGCAGACTATGGCTACACCTTC. Protein product: CASSLPGADYGYTF.

Concerning this clonotype itself: A much larger clone lies one base from this, so it may be a read error. V usage is TRBV3-1 and J usage is TRBJ2-7; 12 bases align to TRBD2. Trimming at V came to 8 bases and at J to 7 bases, leaving 12 bases not matched to a gene. The CDR3 runs to 15 residues. Germline values: CDR1 LGHDT, CDR2 YNNKEL (reference sequence). CDR3 sequence reads: CASGSRTSGAVEQYF. DNA for the CDR3: TGTGCCAGCGGCTCCAGGACTAGCGGGGCGGTTGAGCAGTACTTC.

This clonotype has just a few counts. The chain links TRBV12-3 or TRBV12-4 to TRBJ1-2; tentatively, D is TRBD1 (5 bases). Trimming took off 5 bases at V and 7 bases at J, with 14 bases between the two ends. The CDR3 is 13 amino acids. CDR3: CASSPVREGGYTF. As DNA, the CDR3 is TGTGCCAGCAGTCCCGTCAGGGAGGGTGGCTACACCTTC.

The chain employs TRBV10-2 and TRBJ1-2; a possible D gene is TRBD1 (5 bases). This CDR3 region has 16 residues. CDR1 and CDR2 from the germline V gene are WSHSY and SAAADI. V was shortened by 5 bases and J by 0 bases, with 16 bases between the two germline ends. CDR3 in amino acids: CASSLEYRTSNYGYTF. The CDR3, as DNA: TGCGCCAGCAGTCTCGAATACAGGACTTCTAACTATGGCTACACCTTC.

This clonotype was seen repeatedly, ten times or more. The genes are TRBV3-1 and TRBJ1-1; D is possibly TRBD1 (5 bases). This CDR3 region has 14 residues. The ends were cut back, 4 bases at V and 5 bases at J, with 14 bases in the middle. Germline V gives CDR1 LGHDT, CDR2 YNNKEL (reference sequence). The CDR3 is CASSLALEGTEAFF. CDR3 sequence (DNA): TGTGCCAGCAGCCTTGCCTTAGAGGGGACTGAAGCTTTCTTT.

This clonotype was seen repeatedly, ten times or more. The chain combines TRBV19 with TRBJ2-1; 9 bases align to TRBD2. Looked up from germline, CDR1 is LNHDA and CDR2 is SQIVND (reference sequence). V was pared by 3 bases and J by 9 bases, with 15 bases of the junction left unmatched. This CDR3 is built from 17 residues. The CDR3 nucleotides are TGTGCCAGTAGTATGAGGAGCGGGGGGTCTTTTTACGGTGAGCAGTTCTTC. This codes for CASSMRSGGSFYGEQFF.

This clonotype has just one count. This rearrangement joins TRBV15 to TRBJ1-2; D possibly corresponds to TRBD1 (5 bases). CDR3 length equals 13 residues. Between the trimmed V and J ends, which lost 3 bases and 6 bases, there was a span of 11 bases. The V gene's germline CDR1 is LNHNV and CDR2 YYDKDF (reference sequence). CDR3: CATSSKTRDGYTF. In nucleotides, the CDR3 is TGTGCCACCAGCAGCAAAACCAGGGATGGCTACACCTTC.

This clonotype has a handful of counts. The V call is TRBV30, the J call TRBJ1-2; D is perhaps TRBD1 (5 bases). The CDR3 consists of 15 residues. The V end was cut by 3 bases, the J end by 2 bases, with 16 bases between. The germline V gene encodes CDR1 GTSNPN and CDR2 SVGIG (reference sequence). The CDR3 here is CAWRGWGDWNYGYTF. CDR3 in DNA: TGTGCCTGGAGGGGCTGGGGGGATTGGAACTATGGCTACACCTTC.